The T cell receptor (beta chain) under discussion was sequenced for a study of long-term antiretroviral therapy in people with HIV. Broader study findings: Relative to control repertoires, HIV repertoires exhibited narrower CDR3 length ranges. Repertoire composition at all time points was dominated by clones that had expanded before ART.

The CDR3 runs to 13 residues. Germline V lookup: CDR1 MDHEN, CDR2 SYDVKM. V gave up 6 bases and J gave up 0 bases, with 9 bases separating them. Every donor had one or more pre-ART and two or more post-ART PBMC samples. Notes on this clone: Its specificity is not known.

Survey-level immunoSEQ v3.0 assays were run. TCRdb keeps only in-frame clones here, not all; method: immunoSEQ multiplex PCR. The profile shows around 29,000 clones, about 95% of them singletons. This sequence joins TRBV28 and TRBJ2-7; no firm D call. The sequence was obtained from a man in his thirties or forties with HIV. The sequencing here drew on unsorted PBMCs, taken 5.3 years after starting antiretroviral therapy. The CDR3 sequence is CASSWGSSYEQYF. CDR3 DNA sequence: TGTGCCAGCAGCTGGGGAAGCTCCTACGAGCAGTACTTC.